The entry below gives a single TCR beta chain sequence along with its context. Generated by immunoSEQ multiplex PCR, the TCRdb table keeps only in-frame clones and is missing some. This table has about 130,000 clones, approximately 86% appearing once. This entry is derived from a study of identifying expanded T cells in peripheral blood. The CDR3 extends over 15 amino acids. Trimming left V 0 bases short and J 1 base short, with 9 bases between. CDR1 and CDR2 (germline): SGHTA, FQGNSA. This sequence originates from a person aged 18 to 70 in good health. Specimen: blood. This chain connects TRBV7-2 to TRBJ1-1; D gene ambiguous. CDR3 DNA: TGTGCCAGCAGCTTAGCGGCCAGACAGAACACTGAAGCTTTCTTT. This gives the protein CASSLAARQNTEAFF.